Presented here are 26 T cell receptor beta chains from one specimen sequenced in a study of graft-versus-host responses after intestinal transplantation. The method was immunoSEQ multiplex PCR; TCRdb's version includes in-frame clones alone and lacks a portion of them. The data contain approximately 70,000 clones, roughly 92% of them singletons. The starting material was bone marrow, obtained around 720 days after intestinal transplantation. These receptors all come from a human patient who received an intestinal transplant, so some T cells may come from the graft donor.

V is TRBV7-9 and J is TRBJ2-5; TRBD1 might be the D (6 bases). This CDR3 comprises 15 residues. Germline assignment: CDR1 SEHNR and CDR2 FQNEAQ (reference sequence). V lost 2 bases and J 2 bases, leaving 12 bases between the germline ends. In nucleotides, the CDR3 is TGTGCCAGCAGCTTAAACGGACAGCGACAAGAGACCCAGTACTTC. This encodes CASSLNGQRQETQYF.

CDR3 sequence reads: CASSLAVGLGRESHEQYF. The CDR3 nucleotides read TGCGCCAGCAGCTTGGCCGTAGGTTTGGGCAGGGAGTCCCACGAGCAGTACTTC. The rearrangement uses TRBV5-1 and TRBJ2-7; D is possibly TRBD1 or TRBD2 (5 bases each). Trimming shortened V by 0 bases and J by 5 bases, and 24 bases separated the two germline ends. The CDR3 is 18 residues long. The V gene's germline CDR1 is SGHRS and CDR2 YFSETQ.

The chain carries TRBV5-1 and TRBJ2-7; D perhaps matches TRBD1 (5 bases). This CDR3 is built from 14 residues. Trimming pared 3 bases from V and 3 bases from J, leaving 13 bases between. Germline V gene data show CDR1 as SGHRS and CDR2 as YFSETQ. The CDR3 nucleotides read TGCGCCAGCAGCTCAGGGAAAGCCGGCTACGAGCAGTACTTC. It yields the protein CASSSGKAGYEQYF.

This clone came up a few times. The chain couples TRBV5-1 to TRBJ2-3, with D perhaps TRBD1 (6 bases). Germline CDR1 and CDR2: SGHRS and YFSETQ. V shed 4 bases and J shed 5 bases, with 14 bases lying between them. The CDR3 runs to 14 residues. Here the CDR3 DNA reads TGCGCCAGCAGCACTACAGGGAGCTTAGATACGCAGTATTTT. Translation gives CASSTTGSLDTQYF.

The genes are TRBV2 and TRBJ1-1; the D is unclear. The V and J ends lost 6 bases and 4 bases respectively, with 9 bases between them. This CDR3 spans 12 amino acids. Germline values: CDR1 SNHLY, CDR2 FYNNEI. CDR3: CASRLPRTEAFF. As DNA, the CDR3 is TGTGCCAGCAGACTCCCGCGCACTGAAGCTTTCTTT.

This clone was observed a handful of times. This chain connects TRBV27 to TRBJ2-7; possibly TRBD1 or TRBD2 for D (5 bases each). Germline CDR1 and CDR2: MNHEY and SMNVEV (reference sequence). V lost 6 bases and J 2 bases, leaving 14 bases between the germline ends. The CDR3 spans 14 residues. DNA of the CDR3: TGTGCCAGCAGGCCGCTCGGGGCTACCTACGAGCAGTACTTC. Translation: CASRPLGATYEQYF.

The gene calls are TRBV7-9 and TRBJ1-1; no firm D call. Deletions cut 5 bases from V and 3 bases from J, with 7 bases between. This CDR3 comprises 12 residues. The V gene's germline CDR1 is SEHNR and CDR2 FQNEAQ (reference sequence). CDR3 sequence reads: CASSPGYTEAFF. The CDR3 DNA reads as TGTGCCAGCAGCCCAGGCTACACTGAAGCTTTCTTT. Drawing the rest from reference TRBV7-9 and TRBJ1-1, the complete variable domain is DTGVSQNPRHKITKRGQNVTFRCDPISEHNRLYWYRQTLGQGPEFLTYFQNEAQLEKSRLLSDRFSAERPKGSFSTLEIQRTEQGDSAMYLCASSPGYTEAFFGQGTRLTVV.

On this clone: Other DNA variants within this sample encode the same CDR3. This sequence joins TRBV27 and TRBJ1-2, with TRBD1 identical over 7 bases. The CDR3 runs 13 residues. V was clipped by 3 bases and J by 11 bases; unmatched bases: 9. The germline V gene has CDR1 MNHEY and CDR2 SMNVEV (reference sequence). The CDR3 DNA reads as TGTGCCAGCAGTTTCGGGCAGGGGGAAGGTTACACCTTC. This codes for CASSFGQGEGYTF.

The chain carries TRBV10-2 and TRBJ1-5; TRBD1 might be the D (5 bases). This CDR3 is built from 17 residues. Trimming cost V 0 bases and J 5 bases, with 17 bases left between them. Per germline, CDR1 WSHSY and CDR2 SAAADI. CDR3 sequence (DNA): TGCGCCAGCAGTGAGTCGTGGTTGTTTGGGGGGGATCAGCCCCAGCATTTT. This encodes CASSESWLFGGDQPQHF.

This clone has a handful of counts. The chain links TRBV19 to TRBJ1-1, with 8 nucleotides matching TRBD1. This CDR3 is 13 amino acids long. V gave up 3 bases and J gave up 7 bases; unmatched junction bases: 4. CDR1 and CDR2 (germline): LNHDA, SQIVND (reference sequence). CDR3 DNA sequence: TGTGCCAGTAGTATCCGACAGGGGCATGAAGCTTTCTTT. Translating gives CASSIRQGHEAFF.

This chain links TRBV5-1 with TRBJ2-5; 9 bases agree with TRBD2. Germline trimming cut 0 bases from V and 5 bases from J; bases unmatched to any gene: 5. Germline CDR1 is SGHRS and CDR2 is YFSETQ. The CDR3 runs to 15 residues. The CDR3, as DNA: TGCGCCAGCAGCTTGGACCGACTAGCGGCGGAGACCCAGTACTTC. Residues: CASSLDRLAAETQYF.

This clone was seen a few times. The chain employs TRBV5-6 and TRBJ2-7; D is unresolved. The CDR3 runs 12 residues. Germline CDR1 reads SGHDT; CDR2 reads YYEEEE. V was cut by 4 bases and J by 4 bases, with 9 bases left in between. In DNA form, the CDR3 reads TGTGCCAGCAGCACCCCACCATACGAGCAGTACTTC. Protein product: CASSTPPYEQYF.

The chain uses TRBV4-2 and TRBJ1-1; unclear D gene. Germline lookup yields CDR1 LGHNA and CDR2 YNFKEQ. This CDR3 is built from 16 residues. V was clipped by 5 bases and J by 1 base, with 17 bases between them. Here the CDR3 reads CASSSRGEDANTEAFF. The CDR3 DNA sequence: TGTGCCAGCAGCTCTCGAGGTGAGGATGCGAACACTGAAGCTTTCTTT.

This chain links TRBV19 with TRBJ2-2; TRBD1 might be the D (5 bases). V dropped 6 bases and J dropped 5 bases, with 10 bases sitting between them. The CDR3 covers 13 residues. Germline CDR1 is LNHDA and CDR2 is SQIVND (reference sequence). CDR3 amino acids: CASSQTATGELFF. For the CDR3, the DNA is TGTGCCAGTAGCCAGACAGCGACCGGGGAGCTGTTTTTT. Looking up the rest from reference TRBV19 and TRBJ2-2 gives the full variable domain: DGGITQSPKYLFRKEGQNVTLSCEQNLNHDAMYWYRQDPGQGLRLIYYSQIVNDFQKGDIAEGYSVSREKKESFPLTVTSAQKNPTAFYLCASSQTATGELFFGEGSRLTVL.

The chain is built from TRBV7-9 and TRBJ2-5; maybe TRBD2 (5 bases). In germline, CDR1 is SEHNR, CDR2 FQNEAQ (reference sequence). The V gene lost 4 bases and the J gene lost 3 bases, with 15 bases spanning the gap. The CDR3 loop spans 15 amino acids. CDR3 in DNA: TGTGCCAGCAGCTCCCCGTACGCGGGCAAAGAGACCCAGTACTTC. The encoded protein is CASSSPYAGKETQYF.

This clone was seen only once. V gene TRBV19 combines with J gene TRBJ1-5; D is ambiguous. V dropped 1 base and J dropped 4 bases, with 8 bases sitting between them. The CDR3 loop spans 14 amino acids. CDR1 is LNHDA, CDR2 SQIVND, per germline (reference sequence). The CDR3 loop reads CASSIAGRNQPQHF. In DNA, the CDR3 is TGTGCCAGTAGTATAGCTGGCAGAAATCAGCCCCAGCATTTT.

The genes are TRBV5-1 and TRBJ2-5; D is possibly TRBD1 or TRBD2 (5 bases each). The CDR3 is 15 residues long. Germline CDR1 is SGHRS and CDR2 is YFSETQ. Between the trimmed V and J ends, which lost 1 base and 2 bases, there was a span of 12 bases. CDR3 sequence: CASSLFPGPQETQYF. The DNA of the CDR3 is TGCGCCAGCAGCTTGTTCCCGGGACCACAAGAGACCCAGTACTTC.

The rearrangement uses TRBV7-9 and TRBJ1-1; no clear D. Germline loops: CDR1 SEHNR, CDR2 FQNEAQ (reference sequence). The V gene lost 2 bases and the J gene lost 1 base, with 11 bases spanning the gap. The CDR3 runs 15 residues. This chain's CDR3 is CASSLISWRNTEAFF. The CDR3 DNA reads TGTGCCAGCAGCTTAATTTCCTGGAGGAACACTGAAGCTTTCTTT.

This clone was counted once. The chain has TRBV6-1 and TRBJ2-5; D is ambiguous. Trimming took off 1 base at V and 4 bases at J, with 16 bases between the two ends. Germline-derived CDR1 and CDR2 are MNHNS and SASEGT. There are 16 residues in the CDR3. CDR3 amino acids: CASSEGNRPFGETQYF. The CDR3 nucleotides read TGTGCCAGCAGTGAAGGCAATAGGCCTTTTGGAGAGACCCAGTACTTC.

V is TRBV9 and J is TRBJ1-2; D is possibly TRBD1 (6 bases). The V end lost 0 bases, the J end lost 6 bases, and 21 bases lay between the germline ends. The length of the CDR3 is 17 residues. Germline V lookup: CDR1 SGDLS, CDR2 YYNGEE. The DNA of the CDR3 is TGTGCCAGCAGCGTAGCTACCGTTGGGGGCGGAATGAATGGCTACACCTTC. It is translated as CASSVATVGGGMNGYTF. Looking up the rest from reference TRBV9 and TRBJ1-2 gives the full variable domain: DSGVTQTPKHLITATGQRVTLRCSPRSGDLSVYWYQQSLDQGLQFLIQYYNGEERAKGNILERFSAQQFPDLHSELNLSSLELGDSALYFCASSVATVGGGMNGYTFGSGTRLTVV.

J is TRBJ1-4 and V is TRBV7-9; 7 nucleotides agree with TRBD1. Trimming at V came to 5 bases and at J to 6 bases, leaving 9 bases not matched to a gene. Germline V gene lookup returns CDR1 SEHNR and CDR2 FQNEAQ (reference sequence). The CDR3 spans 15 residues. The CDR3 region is CASSPGGARDEKLFF. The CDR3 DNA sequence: TGTGCCAGCAGCCCAGGGGGGGCGCGTGATGAAAAACTGTTTTTT.

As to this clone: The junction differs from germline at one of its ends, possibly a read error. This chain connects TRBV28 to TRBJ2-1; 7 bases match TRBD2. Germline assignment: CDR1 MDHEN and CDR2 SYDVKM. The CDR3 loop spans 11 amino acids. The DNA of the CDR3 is TGTGCCAGCAGTGTTATGGGACTACAAATCTTC. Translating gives CASSVMGLQIF.

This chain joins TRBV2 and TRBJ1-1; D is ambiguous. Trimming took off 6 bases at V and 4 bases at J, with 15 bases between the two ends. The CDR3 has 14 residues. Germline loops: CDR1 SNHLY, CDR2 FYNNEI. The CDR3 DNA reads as TGTGCCAGCAGGGCTCCGGGTCTCGGCACTGAAGCTTTCTTT. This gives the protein CASRAPGLGTEAFF.

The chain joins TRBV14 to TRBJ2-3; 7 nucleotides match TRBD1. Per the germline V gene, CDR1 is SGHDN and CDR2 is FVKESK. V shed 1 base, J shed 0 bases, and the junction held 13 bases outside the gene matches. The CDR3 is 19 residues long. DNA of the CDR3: TGTGCCAGCAGCCAAGGCCGACACAGGGGAATACGGAGCACAGATACGCAGTATTTT. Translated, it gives CASSQGRHRGIRSTDTQYF.

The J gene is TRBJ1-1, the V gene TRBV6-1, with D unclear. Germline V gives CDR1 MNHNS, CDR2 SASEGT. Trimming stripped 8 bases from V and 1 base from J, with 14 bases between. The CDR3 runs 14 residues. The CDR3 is CASAPQPGNTEAFF. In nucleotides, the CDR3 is TGTGCCAGCGCTCCCCAACCCGGGAACACTGAAGCTTTCTTT.

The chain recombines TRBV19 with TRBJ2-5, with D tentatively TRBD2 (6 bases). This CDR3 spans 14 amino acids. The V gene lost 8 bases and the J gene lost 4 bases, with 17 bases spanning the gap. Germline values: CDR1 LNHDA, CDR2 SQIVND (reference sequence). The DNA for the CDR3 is TGTGCCAGTCTAGGAACGGGAGACAGAGAGACCCAGTACTTC. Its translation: CASLGTGDRETQYF.